One sample yielded the 21 T cell receptor beta chains listed below, sequenced in a study of beta chain features in type 1 diabetes. Study-level points and caveats: People with Type 1 diabetes carried modestly yet significantly shorter TCRB CDR3s in all four CD4+ subsets.

Expressed TCRB transcripts were sequenced because the isolated RNA had all been reverse transcribed beforehand. The method was immunoSEQ multiplex PCR; TCRdb's version includes in-frame clones alone and lacks a portion of them. The sample carries 630,000 or so clones, 11% to 15% recorded once. No antigen has been identified for these receptors. Sequencing was performed on naive CD4+ T cells from blood. All receptors come from a young man with type 1 diabetes.

This clone was seen more than once but under ten times. The rearrangement joins TRBV2 to TRBJ2-3, with 8 bases aligning to TRBD2. V lost 5 bases to trimming and J lost 2 bases; unmatched junction nucleotides: 3. The germline gives CDR1 SNHLY, CDR2 FYNNEI. The CDR3 contains 14 residues. CDR3 bases: TGTGCCAGCAGTTTAGCGGGAATCACAGATACGCAGTATTTT. It codes for CASSLAGITDTQYF.

V gene TRBV13 combines with J gene TRBJ1-3; 10 bases are a match to TRBD1. This CDR3 is 18 amino acids long. J was trimmed by 0 bases and V by 3 bases; bases with no gene match: 8. The V gene's germline CDR1 is PRHDT and CDR2 FYEKMQ (reference sequence). The chain's CDR3 is CASSLSAGQGVSGNTIYF. CDR3 nucleotide sequence: TGTGCCAGCAGCTTGAGTGCAGGACAGGGGGTCTCTGGAAACACCATATATTTT.

This clone was counted between two and nine times. V usage is TRBV11-2 and J usage is TRBJ2-3; D not certain. V was pared by 4 bases and J by 6 bases, with 17 bases between. The germline V gene has CDR1 SGHAT and CDR2 FQNNGV. The CDR3 sequence is 15 residues long. CDR3 sequence reads: CASSSPRGYLDTQYF. The DNA for the CDR3 is TGTGCCAGCAGCTCCCCCCGCGGCTACCTTGATACGCAGTATTTT.

This clone was seen a handful of times. Different DNA sequences within this sample yield the same CDR3. The chain joins TRBV25-1 to TRBJ2-3; TRBD2 agrees at 8 bases. Germline V gene sequence: CDR1 MGHDK, CDR2 SYGVNS. The CDR3 extends over 16 amino acids. V dropped 1 base and J dropped 1; count of bases not matched to a gene: 4. CDR3 region: CASSELAGGRTDTQYF. CDR3 sequence (DNA): TGTGCCAGCAGTGAATTGGCGGGGGGCCGCACAGATACGCAGTATTTT.

This clone was counted a few times. The chain employs TRBV5-1 and TRBJ1-5; possible D gene TRBD1, 5 bases. The germline gives CDR1 SGHRS, CDR2 YFSETQ. The CDR3 is 15 residues long. Trimming took 4 bases from V and 3 from J, leaving 14 bases between them. The CDR3 DNA reads TGCGCCAGCAGCATATCCGGGACCCTCAATCAGCCCCAGCATTTT. Translation gives CASSISGTLNQPQHF. The full variable domain, with the rest looked up from reference TRBV5-1 and TRBJ1-5, is KAGVTQTPRYLIKTRGQQVTLSCSPISGHRSVSWYQQTPGQGLQFLFEYFSETQRNKGNFPGRFSGRQFSNSRSEMNVSTLELGDSALYLCASSISGTLNQPQHFGDGTRLSIL.

This clone was detected only a few times. The gene calls are TRBV30 and TRBJ2-1; 7 positions match TRBD2. The J segment lost 2 bases and the V segment lost 0 bases, leaving 4 bases of the junction unmatched. Germline CDR1 and CDR2: GTSNPN and SVGIG (reference sequence). The CDR3 is made up of 15 amino acids. The CDR3: CAWSVGSGTYNEQFF. Here the CDR3 DNA reads TGTGCCTGGAGTGTAGGAAGCGGGACCTACAATGAGCAGTTCTTC. The whole variable domain, remainder taken from reference TRBV30 and TRBJ2-1, is SQTIHQWPATLVQPVGSPLSLECTVEGTSNPNLYWYRQAAGRGLQLLFYSVGIGQISSEVPQNLSASRPQDRQFILSSKKLLLSDSGFYLCAWSVGSGTYNEQFFGPGTRLTVL.

V gene TRBV30 combines with J gene TRBJ2-6; D not certain. The CDR3 is 12 residues long. The ends were cut back, 4 bases at V and 0 bases at J, with 1 base in the middle. Germline V CDR1 and CDR2: GTSNPN, SVGIG (reference sequence). The CDR3, as DNA: TGTGCCTGGAACTCTGGGGCCAACGTCCTGACTTTC. Protein: CAWNSGANVLTF.

This clone has more than one count but fewer than ten. The rearrangement joins TRBV4-1 to TRBJ1-2; D is uncertain. The V end was cut by 2 bases, the J end by 6 bases, with 10 bases between. This CDR3 is 13 amino acids long. Germline V CDR1 and CDR2: MGHRA, YSYEKL. The CDR3 loop is CASSQTYRDGYTF. CDR3 bases: TGCGCCAGCAGCCAAACCTACAGAGATGGCTACACCTTC.

The gene calls are TRBV4-1 and TRBJ2-3; D gene ambiguous. The V gene's germline CDR1 is MGHRA and CDR2 YSYEKL. V lost 2 bases and J lost 3, with 3 bases in between. The CDR3 loop spans 12 amino acids. The CDR3 nucleotides read TGCGCCAGCAGCCAACATACAGATACGCAGTATTTT. This translates into CASSQHTDTQYF.

This clone has more than one count but fewer than ten. The chain employs TRBV28 and TRBJ1-5; TRBD1 might be the D (5 bases). Germline V gene sequence: CDR1 MDHEN, CDR2 SYDVKM. The CDR3 has 16 amino acids. Trimming took 4 bases from V and 1 from J, leaving 14 bases between them. CDR3 sequence: CASSWGPLPSNQPQHF. CDR3 sequence (DNA): TGTGCCAGCAGTTGGGGACCCTTGCCCAGCAATCAGCCCCAGCATTTT.

The table lists this clone with a few counts. The chain's CDR3 is CASSVNSGYTF. The CDR3 DNA is TGTGCCAGCAGCGTCAACTCCGGCTACACCTTC. The chain links TRBV7-9 to TRBJ1-2; D ambiguous. CDR3 length: 11 residues. Germline V gives CDR1 SEHNR, CDR2 FQNEAQ (reference sequence). The ends were cut back, 5 bases at V and 8 bases at J, with 9 bases in the middle.

The V gene is TRBV6-1, the J gene TRBJ2-3; the D gene is possibly TRBD2 (6 bases). Germline assignment: CDR1 MNHNS and CDR2 SASEGT. Trimming cost V 7 bases and J 5 bases, with 13 bases left between them. CDR3 size: 13 residues. The CDR3 coding sequence is TGTGCCAGCATTCTAGCCGGGGGAGATACGCAGTATTTT. Protein product: CASILAGGDTQYF.

This clone showed up just a few times. The V gene is TRBV29-1, the J gene TRBJ2-2, with 10 bases lining up with TRBD1. Germline V gene lookup returns CDR1 SQVTM and CDR2 ANQGSEA. The CDR3 loop spans 14 amino acids. J gave up 3 bases and V 5 bases, and 3 bases lay outside the gene matches. CDR3 coding DNA: TGCAGCGTTAGACAGGGGGCGGACACCGGGGAGCTGTTTTTT. Protein product: CSVRQGADTGELFF.

V gene TRBV6-5 combines with J gene TRBJ2-3, with TRBD1 identical over 9 bases. This CDR3 is built from 13 residues. Germline V gives CDR1 MNHEY, CDR2 SVGAGI. V lost 10 bases and J lost 0; bases outside the gene matches: 2. CDR3 nucleotides: TGTGCCATCGGACAGGGGAGCACAGATACGCAGTATTTT. The encoded protein is CAIGQGSTDTQYF.

The rearrangement uses TRBV30 and TRBJ1-5; D is unclear. Trimming removed 0 bases from V and 7 bases from J, with 10 bases in between. The CDR3 runs to 13 residues. Germline CDR1 reads GTSNPN; CDR2 reads SVGIG (reference sequence). This chain's CDR3 is CAWSVANGQPQHF. The DNA of the CDR3 is TGTGCCTGGAGTGTGGCGAATGGGCAGCCCCAGCATTTT.

This clone was seen a few times. The rearrangement joins TRBV7-2 to TRBJ2-1; 10 bases fit TRBD1. The ends lost 5 bases at V and 8 bases at J; junction bases unmatched: 9. Looked up from germline, CDR1 is SGHTA and CDR2 is FQGNSA. The CDR3 sequence is 15 residues long. CDR3 bases: TGTGCCAGCAGCCCTTTCCGACAGGGGGCCCATGAGCAGTTCTTC. It encodes CASSPFRQGAHEQFF. The whole variable domain, remainder taken from reference TRBV7-2 and TRBJ2-1, is GAGVSQSPSNKVTEKGKDVELRCDPISGHTALYWYRQSLGQGLEFLIYFQGNSAPDKSGLPSDRFSAERTGGSVSTLTIQRTQQEDSAVYLCASSPFRQGAHEQFFGPGTRLTVL.

The rearrangement uses TRBV7-9 and TRBJ2-2; D unclear. CDR3 length equals 14 residues. Trimming shortened V by 6 bases and J by 3 bases, and 11 bases separated the two germline ends. Germline-derived CDR1 and CDR2 are SEHNR and FQNEAQ (reference sequence). The CDR3 DNA reads as TGTGCCAGCAGTCCGCATCCTCACACCGGGGAGCTGTTTTTT. This sequence encodes CASSPHPHTGELFF.

The chain is built from TRBV7-2 and TRBJ1-1; unclear D gene. Trimming cost V 0 bases and J 10 bases, with 6 bases left between them. Germline V gene data show CDR1 as SGHTA and CDR2 as FQGNSA. The CDR3 contains 11 residues. As DNA, the CDR3 is TGTGCCAGCAGCTTAGCGGGAGGAGCTTTCTTT. As protein: CASSLAGGAFF.

The chain couples TRBV30 to TRBJ1-5; possibly TRBD1 for D (5 bases). The germline CDR1 and CDR2 sequences are GTSNPN and SVGIG (reference sequence). The CDR3 totals 13 residues. Trimming pared 3 bases from V and 5 bases from J, leaving 11 bases between. DNA of the CDR3: TGTGCCTGGAGGGCGCAGGGTGATCAGCCCCAGCATTTT. The encoded protein is CAWRAQGDQPQHF.

A few counts support this clone. V usage is TRBV29-1 and J usage is TRBJ1-1; a weak D match, TRBD1 (5 bases). There are 15 residues in the CDR3. V lost 4 bases and J lost 0, with 15 bases in between. Germline V gene data show CDR1 as SQVTM and CDR2 as ANQGSEA. CDR3 residues: CSVVPQGLMNTEAFF. DNA of the CDR3: TGCAGCGTTGTTCCTCAGGGATTGATGAACACTGAAGCTTTCTTT. The full variable domain, with the rest looked up from reference TRBV29-1 and TRBJ1-1, is SAVISQKPSRDICQRGTSLTIQCQVDSQVTMMFWYRQQPGQSLTLIATANQGSEATYESGFVIDKFPISRPNLTFSTLTVSNMSPEDSSIYLCSVVPQGLMNTEAFFGQGTRLTVV.

This clone was seen more than once but under ten times. The chain has TRBV29-1 and TRBJ2-7, with 9 nucleotides matching TRBD1. This CDR3 comprises 13 residues. J lost 9 bases, V lost 5 bases, and 11 bases had no gene match. The germline gives CDR1 SQVTM, CDR2 ANQGSEA. The CDR3 region is CSVQTGGIKRQYF. CDR3 nucleotides: TGCAGCGTTCAAACAGGGGGCATAAAGAGGCAGTACTTC.